This entry is about one T cell receptor beta chain. Its antigen is unidentified. In TCRdb, the RT-PCR reads were re-called with MiXCR into one record per CDR3 protein. The data show fewer than 250,000 distinct CDR3 sequences, roughly an eighth seen once. This sample was included in a study of response to subunit inactivated influenza vaccine. Broader study findings: The authors offered the suggestion that each seasonal influenza vaccination recruits few new T cells.

CDR1 SGHRS and CDR2 YFSETQ come from the germline V gene. V was clipped by 5 bases and J by 4 bases, with 16 bases between them. CDR3 size: 14 residues. This chain connects TRBV5-1 to TRBJ2-7, with D unclear. The sample was CD8+ T cells sorted from PBMCs, taken about 5 days after vaccination. The receptor comes from a man aged 45-65 years who received an inactivated influenza vaccine. CDR3 sequence reads: CASSPGILGYEQYF. The DNA for the CDR3 is TGCGCCAGCAGTCCTGGAATTTTGGGTTACGAGCAGTACTTC.